This T cell receptor (beta chain) was recorded in a study of blood T cell repertoires in COVID-19 (dated by TCRdb to the early 2020s). Describing the broader study: Collaborator samples came from the United States, Italy and Spain and covered acute and convalescent phases of COVID-19. The material from the prospective study consisted of cDNA or gDNA derived from T cells, B-cell-depleted T cells, or PBMCs. The dataset comprised deeply sampled blood TCRbeta repertoires from subjects exposed to, actively infected with, or recovered from COVID-19. A freely available public database, intended as a resource for researchers studying the immune response to SARS-CoV-2, is where the repertoires were released. Samples came from the ongoing ImmuneRACE study (first 160 participants) plus 1,254 subjects from 6 global collaborators. A de-identified subject ID, COVID-19 status, age in years and sex were almost always included in the sample metadata. Where HLA class I and class II types were available, the types were taken from metadata supplied by the sample provider, not from assay-based typing. General conclusions and limits of the study: How much clinical and demographic metadata was included differed by source and by participant, and the metadata was provided uncurated.

As to this clone: Its recognized antigen is unknown. No base quality values were provided; no much bigger clone lies one nucleotide off.

TCRbeta CDR3 regions were amplified from genomic DNA by means of the immunoSEQ Assay, a bias-controlled multiplex PCR. Concerning the study's data processing: The number of nucleated cells in each sample was estimated from the amplification of reference gene primers within the assay. Sequence reads were collapsed and filtered to measure the absolute abundance of every unique TCRbeta CDR3 rearrangement. Productive Simpson clonality was computed per sample as the square root of Simpson's diversity index over productive rearrangements. Not all clones reach the TCRdb copy of this immuneACCESS table, which keeps in-frame sequences only. Checked studies attribute under half of the gap to unresolved V genes and leave the rest unexplained. That table supplies the V and J calls and clone size; D and trimming were determined from the DNA. In all, the sample holds fewer than 300,000 clones, and about 90% of those were seen once. The ten largest account for approximately 12% of the sample.

One collaborating source in Seattle enrolled patients while the patients were actively infected and followed the patients over time throughout the course of disease. Each collaborating institution followed its own protocols to collect whole blood in K2EDTA tubes. For TCRbeta analysis, collaborator samples were shipped as frozen whole blood, as isolated PBMCs, or as DNA extracted from either sample type. Sequences were obtained from peripheral blood. The origin of this receptor is a woman aged 30 to 39 with COVID-19, enrolled during active disease.

The DNA sequence reads TGTGCCAGCTCATTTTCCGGGGACTATAATTCACCCCTCCACTTT. The encoded protein is CASSFSGDYNSPLHF. Recombination linked TRBV18 to TRBJ1-6; a confident D gene designation cannot be given. The germline V gene supplies CDR1 KGHSH and CDR2 LQKENI. V loses 5 bases, J loses 3 bases, and the germline ends lie 11 bases apart. The CDR3 runs 15 amino acids, cysteine and phenylalanine included. Of all the DNA, just the CDR3 is kept, 45 bases in frame from base 1.